Listed below are T cell receptor beta chains from one sample, sequenced in a study of cytomegalovirus exposure and HLA in healthy donors. Measured with immunoSEQ multiplex PCR; TCRdb has only the in-frame clones, and not every one. The repertoire holds over 130,000 clones, with over 75% as singletons. The source material was PBMCs. The receptors originated from a male donor in good health and CMV-seronegative. The CDR3 runs from the conserved cysteine through the conserved F or W. The D gene is left open where the match is weak. Size values are once, few and many counts, or a class for expanded clones, and some rows have none.

clone_size | j_call | d_call | v_call | cdr3_nt | cdr3_aa
. | TRBJ2-7 | TRBD1 | TRBV28 | TGTGCCAGCAGTTCCCGACAGGGCTACGAGCAGTACTTC | CASSSRQGYEQYF
. | TRBJ2-7 | TRBD2 | TRBV28 | TGTGCCAGCAGCCGCAACGACCTAGCGGGGTCCTACGAGCAGTACTTC | CASSRNDLAGSYEQYF
. | TRBJ2-3 | . | TRBV5-1 | TGCGCCAGCAGCTATCCGGGACACAGAAAAGATACGCAGTATTTT | CASSYPGHRKDTQYF
. | TRBJ1-2 | TRBD1 | TRBV18 | TGTGCCAGCTCACCAGCGAGGGACAGGGATGGCTACACCTTC | CASSPARDRDGYTF
. | TRBJ2-1 | . | TRBV30 | TGTGCCTGGAGTGTACCAGGGCACAATGAGCAGTTCTTC | CAWSVPGHNEQFF
once | TRBJ2-2 | TRBD1 | TRBV27 | TGTGCCAGCAGTTTTTCCGGGACAGGGTCCACCGGGGAGCTGTTTTTT | CASSFSGTGSTGELFF
. | TRBJ1-1 | . | TRBV28 | TGTGCCAGCAGTTCTCGAAGTTACTGTCGGGCTTTCTTT | CASSSRSYCRAFF
. | TRBJ2-7 | . | TRBV11-2 | TGTGCCAGCAGCTGGAGATACGAGCAGTACTTC | CASSWRYEQYF
. | TRBJ1-5 | . | TRBV7-2 | TGTGCCAGCAGCTCCGGGGGACAGCCCCAGCATTTT | CASSSGGQPQHF
. | TRBJ1-3 | . | TRBV30 | TGTGCCTGGCGGACTCTCTCTGGAAACACCATATATTTT | CAWRTLSGNTIYF
. | TRBJ2-2 | . | TRBV7-9 | TGTGCCAGCAGCGTCGAGGAGAACACCGGGGAGCTGTTTTTT | CASSVEENTGELFF
. | TRBJ2-5 | . | TRBV27 | TGTGCCAGCAGTTTAGCGGGTGTCCCCCAAGAGACCCAGTACTTC | CASSLAGVPQETQYF
. | TRBJ2-2 | TRBD2 | TRBV27 | TGTGCCAGCAGCGGGGGGACTAGCGGGAACACCGGGGAGCTGTTTTTT | CASSGGTSGNTGELFF
. | TRBJ2-1 | TRBD2 | TRBV19 | TGTGCCAGTAGTGCCTACGTTTTAGCGGGGGGAGACAATGAGCAGTTCTTC | CASSAYVLAGGDNEQFF
. | TRBJ2-5 | . | TRBV27 | TGTGCCAGCAGTTTAGGGGCGGTACGAGAGACCCAGTACTTC | CASSLGAVRETQYF
few | TRBJ2-1 | . | TRBV12-5 | TGTGCTAGTGGTTTGCGGGTGCCCCAGAGCTCCTACAATGAGCAGTTCTTC | CASGLRVPQSSYNEQFF
. | TRBJ2-1 | . | TRBV5-6 | TGTGCCAGCAGCTTCCAGGGGAAGGAATATGAGCAGTTCTTC | CASSFQGKEYEQFF
. | TRBJ1-2 | . | TRBV7-9 | TGTTCCAGCAGCTTAGGGTTCACGACAGCCGATGGCTACACCTTC | CSSSLGFTTADGYTF
few | TRBJ1-2 | . | TRBV4-1 | TGCGCCAGCAGCCAAGCGGGAGTCAACTATGGCTACACCTTC | CASSQAGVNYGYTF
. | TRBJ2-7 | TRBD2 | TRBV6-5 | TGTGCCAGCCTACGCCTAAGCGGGAGCGTCTACGAGCAGTACTTC | CASLRLSGSVYEQYF
. | TRBJ1-1 | TRBD1 | TRBV25-1 | TGTGCCAGCAGTGCTGGGGGACAGGGCACTGAAGCTTTCTTT | CASSAGGQGTEAFF
. | TRBJ2-3 | . | TRBV20-1 | TGCAGTGCTAGATCCCGGGATACGCAGTATTTT | CSARSRDTQYF
. | TRBJ2-5 | . | TRBV7-3 | TGTGCCAGCAGCTTAACGAGTGGAGAGACCCAGTACTTC | CASSLTSGETQYF
. | TRBJ2-3 | . | TRBV7-3 | TGTGCCAGCAGCTGGGCCGGGAGTTCGGATACGCAGTATTTT | CASSWAGSSDTQYF
. | TRBJ2-3 | TRBD2 | TRBV15 | TGTGCCACCAGCAGCCCGAAGGGGCGGGAGGATAGCACAGATACGCAGTATTTT | CATSSPKGREDSTDTQYF
few | TRBJ2-1 | TRBD1 | TRBV2 | TGTGCCAGCAGCCCCCGGGACAGCTTTTACAATGAGCAGTTCTTC | CASSPRDSFYNEQFF
. | TRBJ2-1 | TRBD1 | TRBV5-1 | TGCGCCAGCAGCTTGGAGGGACAGAATGAGCAGTTCTTC | CASSLEGQNEQFF
. | TRBJ1-5 | . | TRBV6-1 | TGTGCCAGCCTATTCGGGGGGGCCAGCAATCAGCCCCAGCATTTT | CASLFGGASNQPQHF
few | TRBJ2-5 | . | TRBV21-1 | TGTGCCAGCAGCAAAGAGGTCCCAGGAAAAGAGACCCAGTACTTC | CASSKEVPGKETQYF
. | TRBJ2-1 | . | TRBV4-3 | TGCGCCAGCAGCCATTACAGGGACGCTGCGACCTACAATGAGCAGTTCTTC | CASSHYRDAATYNEQFF
. | TRBJ1-1 | TRBD1 | TRBV27 | TGTGCCAGCAGTTACATTGGACAGGGGGACACTGAAGCTTTCTTT | CASSYIGQGDTEAFF
. | TRBJ2-2 | TRBD2 | TRBV7-3 | TGTGCCAGCAGCCTCCTCAGCGGGAGTCCGGCCGGGGAGCTGTTTTTT | CASSLLSGSPAGELFF
. | TRBJ1-1 | . | TRBV29-1 | TGCAGCGTTGCAACAACCAGGGGAACTGAAGCTTTCTTT | CSVATTRGTEAFF
. | TRBJ2-7 | . | TRBV7-2 | TGTGCCAGCAGCTTAGTGCCCGGATATACGGGAGTATACGAGCAGTACTTC | CASSLVPGYTGVYEQYF
. | TRBJ1-5 | TRBD1 | TRBV15 | TGTGCCACCAGCAGAGATCGGGGGACAGGGGGTCAGCCCCAGCATTTT | CATSRDRGTGGQPQHF
. | TRBJ2-6 | TRBD1 | TRBV18 | TGTGCCAGCTCACCGAGCGAGGGACAGGCCGCATGGGGGGCCAACGTCCTGACTTTC | CASSPSEGQAAWGANVLTF
. | TRBJ2-7 | . | TRBV27 | TGTGCCAGCAGTTTATCTGGGGGCTTATCCTACGAGCAGTACTTC | CASSLSGGLSYEQYF
. | TRBJ1-4 | . | TRBV4-3 | TGCGCCAGCAGCCAACCCCCGGACAGACCAAATGAAAAACTGTTTTTT | CASSQPPDRPNEKLFF
. | TRBJ1-4 | . | TRBV9 | TGTGCCAGCAGCGTCGAGCCCTCAACTAATGAAAAACTGTTTTTT | CASSVEPSTNEKLFF
. | TRBJ2-1 | TRBD2 | TRBV27 | TGTGCCAGCAGTTTTAGGCTAGCGGGAGCTGAGCAGTTCTTC | CASSFRLAGAEQFF
. | TRBJ1-1 | . | TRBV7-2 | TGTGCCAGCAGCTTAACAGGGAACACTGAAGCTTTCTTT | CASSLTGNTEAFF
. | TRBJ2-3 | TRBD2 | TRBV7-3 | TGTGCCAGCAGCCCAATAGGCGGGAGCCCAGATACGCAGTATTTT | CASSPIGGSPDTQYF
. | TRBJ1-1 | TRBD1 | TRBV7-9 | TGTGCCAGCAGCACGGTACAGGGGGGAGAGTCTGAAGCTTTCTTT | CASSTVQGGESEAFF
. | TRBJ2-1 | . | TRBV9 | TGTGCCAGCAGCGTAGCGACTAGTTGGAATGAGCAGTTCTTC | CASSVATSWNEQFF
. | TRBJ1-5 | TRBD1 | TRBV18 | TGTGCCAGCTCACGCGGGACAGGGGGGAATCAGCCCCAGCATTTT | CASSRGTGGNQPQHF
. | TRBJ2-7 | . | TRBV7-9 | TGTGCCAGCAGCTTGTTTTACCTGGCCAACGAGCAGTACTTC | CASSLFYLANEQYF
many | TRBJ2-1 | TRBD1 | TRBV6-4 | TGTGCCAGCAGTGACTCGACAGGGGGAGGAAATGAGCAGTTCTTC | CASSDSTGGGNEQFF
few | TRBJ2-7 | . | TRBV19 | TGTGCCAGTAGTATAGATATCTCCTACGAGCAGTACTTC | CASSIDISYEQYF
. | TRBJ2-1 | . | TRBV7-2 | TGTGCCAGCAGCTTAGTCTCCGGGGCCTACAATGAGCAGTTCTTC | CASSLVSGAYNEQFF
once | TRBJ2-7 | . | TRBV28 | TGTGCCAGCAGAAATACAGGGGAGCAGTACTTC | CASRNTGEQYF
. | TRBJ2-7 | TRBD2 | TRBV27 | TGTGCCAGCAGTTCACTTAGCGGGATGCTGTCTGGCGAGCAGTACTTC | CASSSLSGMLSGEQYF
. | TRBJ1-1 | . | TRBV2 | TGTGCCAGCAGTGAATCAGGGACTGAAGCTTTCTTT | CASSESGTEAFF
. | TRBJ2-3 | TRBD1 | TRBV6-1 | TGTGCCAGCAGTGCGGGACAGGGGGCCACAGATACGCAGTATTTT | CASSAGQGATDTQYF
. | TRBJ1-2 | . | TRBV28 | TGTGCCAGCAGTTTGACAGTCCATAACTATGGCTACACCTTC | CASSLTVHNYGYTF
. | TRBJ1-2 | TRBD1 | TRBV7-2 | TGTGCCAGCAGCTCCGTTTCACAGGGGGCGCAGGGGCTCTATGGCTACACCTTC | CASSSVSQGAQGLYGYTF